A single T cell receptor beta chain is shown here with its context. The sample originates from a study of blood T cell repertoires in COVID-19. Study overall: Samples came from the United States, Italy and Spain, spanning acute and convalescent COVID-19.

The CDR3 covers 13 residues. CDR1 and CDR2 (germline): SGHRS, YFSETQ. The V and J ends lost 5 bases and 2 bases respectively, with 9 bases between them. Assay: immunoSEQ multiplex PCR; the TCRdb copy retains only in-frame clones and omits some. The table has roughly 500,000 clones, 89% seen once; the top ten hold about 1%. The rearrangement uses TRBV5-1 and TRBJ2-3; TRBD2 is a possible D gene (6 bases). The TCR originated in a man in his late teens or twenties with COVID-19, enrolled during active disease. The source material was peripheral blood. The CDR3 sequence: CASRGGNTDTQYF. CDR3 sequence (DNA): TGCGCCAGCAGGGGGGGAAACACAGATACGCAGTATTTT.